The source of this T cell receptor beta chain is a study of T cell repertoires in cytomegalovirus infection. Study overall: It can be stated that public TCR beta signatures indicated CMV infection as well as a matching HLA type.

Notes on the study in general: Accumulated public TCR beta family frequency recognized individuals carrying CMV together with the relevant HLA. HLA-C-restricted TCR beta clonotypes specific for CMV led the ex vivo response.

TCRdb re-called the reads with MiXCR, one entry per CDR3 protein. The table has about 150,000 distinct CDR3 sequences, 23% seen once. This clonotype turned up a few times. Its specificity is unknown. Germline V lookup: CDR1 KGHDR, CDR2 SFDVKD. The junction had 7 bases not matched to a gene; V was cut back by 5 bases and J by 5 bases. CDR3 length equals 14 residues. The chain uses TRBV24-1 and TRBJ1-1; TRBD1 matches at 7 bases. The specimen was PBMCs. The receptor was isolated from a human donor in good health (CMV status not recorded). Some clones in this sample may be carry-over from other donors' samples. This chain's CDR3 is CATSGPGTETEAFF. Written as DNA, the CDR3 is TGTGCCACCAGTGGACCCGGGACAGAGACTGAAGCTTTCTTT.